Presented here are 11 T cell receptor beta chains from one specimen sequenced in a study of blood T cell repertoires in COVID-19. TCRdb's copy holds only in-frame clones and misses some; the assay was immunoSEQ multiplex PCR. This sample has 300,000 to 350,000 clones, with 90% found just once. Sequencing input: peripheral blood. These receptors were obtained from a woman aged 25 to 39 with COVID-19, enrolled during active disease.

The chain joins TRBV29-1 to TRBJ2-7; TRBD2 is a possible D gene (6 bases). Trimming removed 7 bases from V and 3 bases from J, with 16 bases in between. Germline CDR1 and CDR2: SQVTM and ANQGSEA. The CDR3 covers 13 residues. Here the CDR3 reads CSAHGQGGYEQYF. CDR3 nucleotide sequence: TGCAGCGCCCACGGGCAGGGAGGCTACGAGCAGTACTTC.

The chain couples TRBV7-9 to TRBJ2-6, with TRBD1 matching over 10 bases. In germline, CDR1 is SEHNR, CDR2 FQNEAQ (reference sequence). With 5 bases clipped from V and 3 bases from J, the junction kept 10 bases outside the gene matches. The CDR3 has 18 residues. The CDR3 region has the DNA TGTGCCAGCAGCCCCGGGAGACAGGGGGCTTATGGGGCCAACGTCCTGACTTTC. Translation gives CASSPGRQGAYGANVLTF.

The chain combines TRBV29-1 with TRBJ2-5; TRBD1 aligns across 10 bases. Germline V CDR1 and CDR2: SQVTM, ANQGSEA. The CDR3 has 14 residues. V trimming: 6 bases; J trimming: 3 bases; junction bases outside the gene matches: 7. CDR3 region: CSVPSGQGKETQYF. The CDR3 nucleotides are TGCAGCGTCCCCTCGGGACAGGGGAAAGAGACCCAGTACTTC. The whole variable domain, remainder taken from reference TRBV29-1 and TRBJ2-5, is SAVISQKPSRDICQRGTSLTIQCQVDSQVTMMFWYRQQPGQSLTLIATANQGSEATYESGFVIDKFPISRPNLTFSTLTVSNMSPEDSSIYLCSVPSGQGKETQYFGPGTRLLVL.

The genes are TRBV3-1 (or the pseudogene TRBV3-2) and TRBJ2-2, with 16 bases matching TRBD2. The germline gives CDR1 LGHDT, CDR2 YNNKEL (reference sequence). V was clipped by 0 bases and J by 4 bases; unmatched bases: 5. This CDR3 has 19 residues. The CDR3: CASSQEGLAGGPVTGELFF. The CDR3 DNA follows: TGTGCCAGCAGCCAAGAGGGACTAGCGGGAGGGCCAGTCACCGGGGAGCTGTTTTTT.

The rearrangement joins TRBV2 to TRBJ1-2, with D possibly TRBD1 on 6 matching bases. Germline V gene lookup returns CDR1 SNHLY and CDR2 FYNNEI. This CDR3 is 14 amino acids long. The V end was cut by 3 bases, the J end by 0 bases, with 8 bases between. As DNA, the CDR3 is TGTGCCAGCAGTGAGGCAGGGGCTAACTATGGCTACACCTTC. It translates to CASSEAGANYGYTF.

This chain links TRBV5-1 with TRBJ2-1, with TRBD2 matching over 7 bases. In germline, CDR1 is SGHRS, CDR2 YFSETQ. The CDR3 contains 19 residues. V shed 3 bases and J 1 base; nucleotides not matched to a gene: 16. Written as DNA, the CDR3 is TGCGCCAGCAGCTGGGCCTTAACTACGGTAGCGGGTTCCTACAATGAGCAGTTCTTC. Protein: CASSWALTTVAGSYNEQFF.

The V call is TRBV30, the J call TRBJ2-3; 7 positions match TRBD2. V was pared by 5 bases and J by 3 bases, with 8 bases of the junction left unmatched. This CDR3 is 14 amino acids long. Germline V gene sequence: CDR1 GTSNPN, CDR2 SVGIG (reference sequence). The CDR3 protein is CAWGASGGTDTQYF. CDR3 DNA sequence: TGTGCCTGGGGGGCTAGCGGAGGGACAGATACGCAGTATTTT.

The chain has TRBV6-5 and TRBJ1-5; TRBD1 matches at 7 bases. The CDR3 covers 13 residues. The trim removed 5 bases at V and 4 bases at J, leaving 2 bases unmatched. The germline gives CDR1 MNHEY, CDR2 SVGAGI. DNA for the CDR3: TGTGCCAGCAGTCCGACAGGGAATCAGCCCCAGCATTTT. Amino acids: CASSPTGNQPQHF.

The CDR3 sequence: CASRLTGQGTSEQYF. CDR3 coding DNA: TGCGCCAGCAGGCTCACAGGACAGGGAACTTCCGAGCAGTACTTC. V and J are TRBV10-1 and TRBJ2-7; 8 bases agree with TRBD1. Germline V gene lookup returns CDR1 WNHNN and CDR2 SYGVQD (reference sequence). The CDR3 is 15 residues long. The V gene end was trimmed by 6 bases and the J gene end by 6 bases; junction bases not matched to a gene: 13.

The J gene is TRBJ2-1, the V gene TRBV18, with D possibly TRBD1 on 6 matching bases. Between the trimmed V and J ends, which lost 2 bases and 6 bases, there was a span of 17 bases. This CDR3 contains 16 residues. Germline loops: CDR1 KGHSH, CDR2 LQKENI. This CDR3 reads CASSPVDRRGSNEQFF. CDR3 DNA: TGTGCCAGCTCACCAGTGGACAGAAGAGGCTCCAATGAGCAGTTCTTC.

The chain combines TRBV12-5 with TRBJ1-2; the match to TRBD1 covers 7 bases. J was trimmed by 4 bases and V by 6 bases; bases with no gene match: 8. This CDR3 spans 14 amino acids. Germline V CDR1 and CDR2: LGHNT, FRNRAP. The CDR3 DNA reads as TGTGCTAGTGGGCAAACGGGACAGCTCTATGGCTACACCTTC. This translates into CASGQTGQLYGYTF.